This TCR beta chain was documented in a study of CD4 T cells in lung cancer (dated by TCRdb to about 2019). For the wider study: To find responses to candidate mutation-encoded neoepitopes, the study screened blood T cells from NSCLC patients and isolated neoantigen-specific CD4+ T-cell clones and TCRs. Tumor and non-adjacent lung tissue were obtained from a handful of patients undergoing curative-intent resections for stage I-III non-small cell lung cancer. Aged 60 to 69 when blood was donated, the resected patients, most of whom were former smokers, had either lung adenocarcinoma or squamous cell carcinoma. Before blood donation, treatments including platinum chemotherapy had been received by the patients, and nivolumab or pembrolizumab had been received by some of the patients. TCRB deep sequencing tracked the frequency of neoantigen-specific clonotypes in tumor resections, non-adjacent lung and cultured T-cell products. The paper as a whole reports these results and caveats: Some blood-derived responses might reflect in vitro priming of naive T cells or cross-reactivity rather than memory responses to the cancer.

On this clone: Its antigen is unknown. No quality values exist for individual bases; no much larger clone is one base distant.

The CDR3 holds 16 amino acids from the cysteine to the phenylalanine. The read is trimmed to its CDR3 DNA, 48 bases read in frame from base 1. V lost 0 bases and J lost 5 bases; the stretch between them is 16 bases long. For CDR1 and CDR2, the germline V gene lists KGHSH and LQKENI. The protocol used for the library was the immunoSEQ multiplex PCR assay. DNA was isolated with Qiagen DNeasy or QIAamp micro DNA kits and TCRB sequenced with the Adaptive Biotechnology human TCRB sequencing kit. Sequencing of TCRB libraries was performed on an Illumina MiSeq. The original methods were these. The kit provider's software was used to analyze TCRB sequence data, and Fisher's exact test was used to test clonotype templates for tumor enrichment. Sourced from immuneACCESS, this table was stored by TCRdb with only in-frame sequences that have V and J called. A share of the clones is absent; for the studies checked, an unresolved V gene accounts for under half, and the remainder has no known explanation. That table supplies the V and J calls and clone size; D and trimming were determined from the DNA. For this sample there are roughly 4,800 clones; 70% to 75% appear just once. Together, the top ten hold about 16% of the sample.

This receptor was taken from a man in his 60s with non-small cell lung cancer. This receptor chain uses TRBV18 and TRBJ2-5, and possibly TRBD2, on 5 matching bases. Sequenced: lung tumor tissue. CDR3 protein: CASSPPGSRGFETQYF. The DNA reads TGTGCCAGCTCACCACCGGGGTCGAGAGGGTTCGAGACCCAGTACTTC.